The present entry profiles one T cell receptor (beta chain) with its context. Other nucleotide sequences from this sample produce the same CDR3. The repertoire was sequenced with immunoSEQ multiplex PCR; TCRdb's copy has only in-frame clones and lacks some. The profile shows 2 million to 2.5 million clones, about 92% of them singletons. Germline values: CDR1 MNHEY, CDR2 SVGAGI. V lost 0 bases and J lost 0, with 3 bases in between. The CDR3 totals 13 residues. This specimen belongs to a study of shared clonotypes between healthy human individuals. The chain recombines TRBV6-5 with TRBJ2-7; no clear D gene. Sequenced material: naive CD4+ T cells from PBMCs. Subset in this sample: CD45RA+ positively selected. This receptor was identified in a man in his late teens or twenties in good health. Some clones in this sample may be carry-over from other donors' samples. The CDR3 loop is CASSYSDSYEQYF. CDR3 sequence (DNA): TGTGCCAGCAGTTACTCCGACTCCTACGAGCAGTACTTC.